This T cell receptor beta chain appears in the sequencing data of a study of Graves' ophthalmopathy and Graves' hyperthyroidism. Note on this clonotype: At one end the junction does not follow the germline gene, possibly because of a read error.

The CDR3 spans 15 residues. Germline V gives CDR1 SGDLS, CDR2 YYNGEE. Amplifying from RNA transcripts, the study obtained TCR beta CDR3 regions. Second-round multiplex PCR followed a first-round RT-PCR using HTBI primers. Via MiXCR, TCRdb re-called the multiplex PCR reads, giving one row per CDR3 protein. The data contain around 1,200,000 distinct CDR3 sequences, roughly two fifths of them singletons. The sample taken for sequencing was peripheral blood or thyroid tissue (not recorded which). The chain links TRBV9 to TRBJ2-5; possible D gene TRBD2, 7 bases. The TCR comes from an adult man with Graves' hyperthyroidism. CDR3 DNA sequence: TGCGCCAGCAGCTTGTCGGCAGGGGAGGGAGAGACCCAGTACTTC. Its protein product is CASSLSAGEGETQYF.